The 5 T cell receptor beta chains presented below share a single source sample, sequenced in a study of T cells in localized non-small cell lung cancer. The assay was immunoSEQ multiplex PCR, and TCRdb's table has in-frame clones only and misses some. The sample contains some 30,000 clones, roughly 89% of which appear only once. The sample was peripheral blood, taken before any cancer treatment. These receptors originate from a female donor over 55 with stage I lung adenocarcinoma.

The chain joins TRBV4-1 to TRBJ2-2, with TRBD2 matching over 12 bases. Trimming removed 3 bases from V and 1 base from J; junction bases left unmatched: 3. The CDR3 is made up of 17 amino acids. The germline gives CDR1 MGHRA, CDR2 YSYEKL. This CDR3 is CASSQGTSGLNTGELFF. As DNA, the CDR3 is TGCGCCAGCAGCCAGGGGACTAGCGGGTTGAACACCGGGGAGCTGTTTTTT.

The chain joins TRBV10-1 to TRBJ2-3; 7 bases are shared with TRBD2. From germline, CDR1 is WNHNN and CDR2 SYGVQD (reference sequence). V lost 6 bases and J lost 6; bases outside the gene matches: 9. The CDR3 runs 14 residues. The CDR3 coding sequence is TGCGCCAGCAGCGGAGGCGGGAGTGGTGATACGCAGTATTTT. Translating gives CASSGGGSGDTQYF.

The chain's CDR3 is CASSTGTRQPQHF. The CDR3 DNA follows: TGTGCCAGCAGTACAGGGACGAGGCAGCCCCAGCATTTT. The rearrangement uses TRBV28 and TRBJ1-5, with D tentatively TRBD1 (6 bases). V was cut by 5 bases and J by 7 bases, with 12 bases left in between. Germline values: CDR1 MDHEN, CDR2 SYDVKM. There are 13 residues in the CDR3. The full variable domain, with the rest looked up from reference TRBV28 and TRBJ1-5, is DVKVTQSSRYLVKRTGEKVFLECVQDMDHENMFWYRQDPGLGLRLIYFSYDVKMKEKGDIPEGYSVSREKKERFSLILESASTNQTSMYLCASSTGTRQPQHFGDGTRLSIL.

V is TRBV7-8 and J is TRBJ2-2; D may be TRBD2 (5 bases). Germline-derived CDR1 and CDR2 are SGHVS and FQNEAQ. This CDR3 is 16 amino acids long. Trimming stripped 3 bases from V and 5 bases from J, with 16 bases between. The CDR3: CASSFSAALGTGELFF. The CDR3 DNA follows: TGTGCCAGCAGCTTTTCAGCGGCCCTAGGGACCGGGGAGCTGTTTTTT. Combining the CDR3 with reference TRBV7-8 and TRBJ2-2 gives the whole variable domain GAGVSQSPRYKVAKRGQDVALRCDPISGHVSLFWYQQALGQGPEFLTYFQNEAQLDKSGLPSDRFFAERPEGSVSTLKIQRTQQEDSAVYLCASSFSAALGTGELFFGEGSRLTVL.

The chain carries TRBV6-6 and TRBJ1-1, with 7 nucleotides matching TRBD1. Per the germline V gene, CDR1 is MNHNY and CDR2 is SVGAGI (reference sequence). The CDR3 has 15 amino acids. The CDR3 bases are TGTGAGAGCAGTCCCCGACAGGGAACGAACACTGAAGCTTTCTTT. Translating it yields CESSPRQGTNTEAFF.